This is a list of T cell receptor beta chains from one sample in a study of T-cell memory formation after mild COVID-19. TCRdb redid the calling of the 5' RACE reads with MiXCR, one entry per CDR3 protein. The sample holds fewer than 600,000 distinct CDR3 sequences; about 20% are singletons and the top ten take about 8.2%. Material: PBMCs or a T cell subset sorted from them (not recorded which). These receptors all stem from an adult woman who had mild COVID-19 (a few samples of this study predate the infection). Cell type and time point are not known. Both conserved end residues are part of each CDR3. Each record gives: D gene, J gene, V gene, clone size, CDR3 protein, CDR3 DNA. The D gene is left open where the match is weak. Expanded clones get a size class; other rows say once, few or many, or leave the size out.

-	TRBJ2-3	TRBV20-1	few	CSAGERTDTQYF	TGCAGTGCGGGAGAGAGAACAGATACGCAGTATTTT
-	TRBJ1-6	TRBV9	few	CASSVAGGDNSPLHF	TGTGCCAGCAGCGTAGCTGGAGGAGATAATTCACCCCTCCACTTT
TRBD1	TRBJ1-2	TRBV7-9	few	CASSHLPGQGNYGYTF	TGTGCCAGCAGCCATCTTCCGGGACAGGGGAACTATGGCTACACCTTC
TRBD1	TRBJ2-7	TRBV4-3	-	CASSADRGSSEQYF	TGCGCCAGCAGCGCCGACAGGGGAAGTAGCGAGCAGTACTTC
TRBD1	TRBJ1-1	TRBV5-1	-	CASSLFNRGYTEAFF	TGCGCCAGCAGCTTGTTTAACAGGGGTTACACTGAAGCTTTCTTT
-	TRBJ2-5	TRBV21-1	few	CASSKGLTSGSGQETQYF	TGTGCCAGCAGCAAAGGTCTGACTAGCGGGAGTGGACAAGAGACCCAGTACTTC
-	TRBJ1-2	TRBV25-1	-	CASGGSMYGYTF	TGTGCCAGCGGGGGGTCGATGTATGGCTACACCTTC
-	TRBJ1-2	TRBV12-3/TRBV12-4	-	CATHDVNYGYSF	TGTGCCACGCACGACGTAAACTATGGCTACTCCTTC
-	TRBJ1-4	TRBV7-9	once	CASSYTGSGEKLFF	TGTGCCAGCAGCTATACAGGGAGCGGGGAAAAACTGTTTTTT
-	TRBJ1-1	TRBV30	-	CAWSVQGLLNTEAFF	TGTGCCTGGAGTGTACAGGGCTTACTGAACACTGAAGCTTTCTTT
-	TRBJ2-7	TRBV7-9	-	CASSPRDPYEQYF	TGTGCCAGCAGCCCCCGGGACCCCTACGAGCAGTACTTC
-	TRBJ2-7	TRBV5-6	few	CASSFQVGEYEQYF	TGTGCCAGCAGCTTCCAGGTTGGGGAGTACGAGCAGTACTTC
-	TRBJ1-1	TRBV12-3/TRBV12-4	few	CATLRGVTEAFF	TGTGCCACCCTTCGAGGGGTCACTGAAGCTTTCTTT
-	TRBJ1-2	TRBV5-1	-	CASSLERGAGYGYTF	TGCGCCAGCAGCTTGGAAAGGGGGGCAGGCTATGGCTACACCTTC
-	TRBJ2-2	TRBV24-1	-	CATSDLEDKNTGELFF	TGTGCCACCAGTGATTTGGAGGACAAGAACACCGGGGAGCTGTTTTTT
-	TRBJ1-2	TRBV7-9	-	CASSNGGYGYTF	TGTGCCAGCAGCAATGGGGGATATGGCTACACCTTC
-	TRBJ1-4	TRBV5-1	-	CASSLGGRDYEKLFF	TGCGCCAGCAGCTTGGGGGGACGGGATTATGAAAAACTGTTTTTT
-	TRBJ1-1	TRBV4-1	few	CASSQDLIPRGRTEAFF	TGCGCCAGCAGCCAAGATCTTATTCCAAGAGGGCGGACTGAAGCTTTCTTT
-	TRBJ2-7	TRBV7-9	few	CASSPEYF	TGTGCCAGCAGCCCGGAGTACTTC